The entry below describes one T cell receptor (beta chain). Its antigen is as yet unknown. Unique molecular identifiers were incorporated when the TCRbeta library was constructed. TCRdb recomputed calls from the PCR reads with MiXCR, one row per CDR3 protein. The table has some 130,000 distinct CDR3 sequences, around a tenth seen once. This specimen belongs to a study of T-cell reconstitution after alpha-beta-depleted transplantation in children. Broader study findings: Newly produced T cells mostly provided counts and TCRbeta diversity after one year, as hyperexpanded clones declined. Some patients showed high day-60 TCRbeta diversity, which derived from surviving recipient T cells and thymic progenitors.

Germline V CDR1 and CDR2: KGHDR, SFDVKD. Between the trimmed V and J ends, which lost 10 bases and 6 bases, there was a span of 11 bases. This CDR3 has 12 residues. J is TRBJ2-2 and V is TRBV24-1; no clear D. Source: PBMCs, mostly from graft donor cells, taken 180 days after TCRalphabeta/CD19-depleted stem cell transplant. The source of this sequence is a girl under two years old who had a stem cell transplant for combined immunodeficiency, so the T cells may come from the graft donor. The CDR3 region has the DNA TGTGCCACACAGACCGCCCCCGGGGAGCTGTTTTTT. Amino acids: CATQTAPGELFF.